Reported below is one T cell receptor beta chain. Its antigen is not yet known. Base qualities are not provided; no much larger clone lies one nucleotide away. This sample was taken from a study of blood T cells in healthy people across ages (dated by TCRdb to the mid-2010s). Study-wide context: In model experiments, template switching captured roughly one uniquely barcoded TCR beta cDNA molecule for every two T cells. Donors of different ages were randomly distributed across sequencing lanes to avoid experimental bias. Using deep sequencing normalized with unique cDNA molecular identifiers, the study measured how TCR beta repertoire diversity changes with age. Using the same blood draw, the study looked at two additional independent replicas of 1 million unique cDNA reads for two donors, one aged 18 to 30 and the other aged 80 or older. Four age groups were formed from the donors: young (average 16 years), middle-aged (less than 40), aged (62) and long-lived (82). What the research found in general, with its limitations: Compared with the aged group, more naive CD4+ T cells, fewer expanded clones and increased TCR diversity were shown by the long-lived group, suggesting age selection. Total diversity estimates from one million sequenced T cells were considered lower bounds and underestimates. The CMV infection status of donors was not known, potentially confounding age-related changes in expanded clonotypes. Observed TCR beta diversity per million T cells fell roughly linearly with age, and a significant reduction was already apparent by age roughly 40. Observed TCR beta diversity correlated strongly with the percentage of naive T cells measured by flow cytometry. Bulk unsorted PBMC profiling prevented conclusive comparison of naive and antigen-experienced compartments.

Systemically healthy Caucasian individuals from Russia, 39 in total and aged about 6 to 95 years, were included as donors. Each donor gave around 9.5 milliliters of peripheral blood, collected into EDTA-treated Vacutainer tubes. Ficoll-Paque density-gradient centrifugation was used to isolate PBMCs, with at least 6.5 million per sample. Trizol reagent was used to extract total RNA from the PBMCs, yielding at least 6 micrograms per sample. For every donor, an aliquot of PBMCs went through flow cytometry to measure the percentages of naive CD45RAhigh/CD27high T cells. The germline V gene supplies CDR1 MGHRA and CDR2 YSYEKL. V loses 0 bases at its end and J loses 8 bases; junction bases beyond the gene matches: 12. The CDR3 has 17 amino acids, counting the end cysteine and phenylalanine. Of all the DNA, just the CDR3 is kept, 51 bases in frame from base 1. The library was generated by 5' RACE. The reads were generated on an Illumina HiSeq 2500. A second 7 to 11 cycle PCR used a sample-barcoded 5' primer and a J-beta primer mix. A unique molecular identifier was introduced onto each TCR beta cDNA molecule by a template-switch 5' adaptor carrying 12 random nucleotides. At least 2.5 million CDR3-containing paired-end reads were obtained from each sample. First-strand cDNA synthesis was performed from all RNA using the Mint cDNA synthesis kit, with priming by a TRBC-specific oligonucleotide. Following uracil-DNA glycosylase treatment, a first 18-cycle PCR with universal primers M1SS and BC2_uni_R was performed on all cDNA. On the study's bioinformatics: Normalization of each sample was performed by random selection of 1 million high-quality reads, each carrying a distinct molecular identifier. Instead of being binned into consensus sequences, reads that shared molecular identifiers were thrown out. MiTCR, set to a Q25 quality threshold and the strictest error-elimination algorithm, was used for CDR3 identification, clonotype clustering and error correction. A nonparametric unseen species model using Euler transformation provided a lower-bound estimate of total TCR beta diversity. Using fastp trimming at Q25 and MiXCR clonotype assembly, TCRdb reanalyzed the public sequencing data and kept in-frame beta chains. A single entry per CDR3 protein holds the most common genes and DNA from its merged rows. The V and J calls here are based on TCRdb, not the publication. In this sample the table shows hundreds of thousands of distinct CDR3 sequences, around half of which occur a single time. The ten top clones hold around 23% of the sample.

Sequencing used blood. The clonotype comes from an older man in good health. The chain uses TRBV4-1 and TRBJ2-3; the junction holds 9 bases that match TRBD2. CDR3 reads: CASSQEGGGGAFGTQYF. The bases are TGCGCCAGCAGCCAAGAGGGTGGCGGGGGGGCTTTTGGTACGCAGTATTTT.